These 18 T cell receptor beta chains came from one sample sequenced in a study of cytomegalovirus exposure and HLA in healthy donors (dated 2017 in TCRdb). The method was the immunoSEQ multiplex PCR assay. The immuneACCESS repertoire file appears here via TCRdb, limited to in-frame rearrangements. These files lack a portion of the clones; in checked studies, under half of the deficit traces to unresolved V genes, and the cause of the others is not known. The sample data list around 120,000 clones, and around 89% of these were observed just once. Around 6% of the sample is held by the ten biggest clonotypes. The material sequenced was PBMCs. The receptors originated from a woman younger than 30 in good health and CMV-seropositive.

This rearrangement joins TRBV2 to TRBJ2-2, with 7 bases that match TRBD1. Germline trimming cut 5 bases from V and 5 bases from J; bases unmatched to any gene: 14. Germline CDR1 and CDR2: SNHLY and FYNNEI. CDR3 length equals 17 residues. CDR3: CASSRDYRGTGTGELFF. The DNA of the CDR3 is TGTGCCAGCAGTCGAGATTACAGGGGTACGGGGACCGGGGAGCTGTTTTTT. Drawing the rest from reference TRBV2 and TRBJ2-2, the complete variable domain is EPEVTQTPSHQVTQMGQEVILRCVPISNHLYFYWYRQILGQKVEFLVSFYNNEISEKSEIFDDQFSVERPDGSNFTLKIRSTKLEDSAMYFCASSRDYRGTGTGELFFGEGSRLTVL.

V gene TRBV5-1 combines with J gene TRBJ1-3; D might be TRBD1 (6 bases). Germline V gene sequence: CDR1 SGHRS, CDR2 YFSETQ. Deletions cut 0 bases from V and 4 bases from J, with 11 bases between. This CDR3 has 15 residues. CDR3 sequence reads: CASSLDQGLGNTIYF. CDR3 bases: TGCGCCAGCAGCTTGGATCAGGGGTTGGGAAACACCATATATTTT.

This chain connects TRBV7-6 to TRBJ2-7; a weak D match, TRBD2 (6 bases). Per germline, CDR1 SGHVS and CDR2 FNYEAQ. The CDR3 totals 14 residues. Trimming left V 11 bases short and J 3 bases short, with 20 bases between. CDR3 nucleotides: TGTGCCGTCCCCGGAGGGAAGGTTCTCTACGAGCAGTACTTC. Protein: CAVPGGKVLYEQYF.

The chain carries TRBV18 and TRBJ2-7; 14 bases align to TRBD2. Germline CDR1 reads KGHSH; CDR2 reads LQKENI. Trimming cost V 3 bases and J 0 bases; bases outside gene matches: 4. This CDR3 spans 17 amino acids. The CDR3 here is CASSPTSGGGSSYEQYF. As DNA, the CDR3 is TGTGCCAGCTCACCGACTAGCGGGGGGGGGAGCTCCTACGAGCAGTACTTC.

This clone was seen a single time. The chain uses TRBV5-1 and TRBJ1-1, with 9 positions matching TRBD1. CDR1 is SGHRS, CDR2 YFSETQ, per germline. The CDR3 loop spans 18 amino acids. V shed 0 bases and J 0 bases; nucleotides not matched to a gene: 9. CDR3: CASSLATQGARMNTEAFF. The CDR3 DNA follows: TGCGCCAGCAGCTTGGCCACACAGGGGGCTCGTATGAACACTGAAGCTTTCTTT.

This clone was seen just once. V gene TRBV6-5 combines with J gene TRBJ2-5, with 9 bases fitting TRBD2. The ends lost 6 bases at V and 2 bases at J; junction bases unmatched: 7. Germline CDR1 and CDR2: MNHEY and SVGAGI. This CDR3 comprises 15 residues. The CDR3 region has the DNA TGTGCCAGCAGGTCGGGGCTAGCGGGACAAGAGACCCAGTACTTC. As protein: CASRSGLAGQETQYF.

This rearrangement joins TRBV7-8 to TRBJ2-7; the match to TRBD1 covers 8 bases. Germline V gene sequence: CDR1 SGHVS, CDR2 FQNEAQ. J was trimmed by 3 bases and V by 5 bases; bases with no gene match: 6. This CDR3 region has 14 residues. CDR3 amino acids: CASSQGTGFYEQYF. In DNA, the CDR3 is TGTGCCAGCAGCCAGGGGACAGGTTTCTACGAGCAGTACTTC.

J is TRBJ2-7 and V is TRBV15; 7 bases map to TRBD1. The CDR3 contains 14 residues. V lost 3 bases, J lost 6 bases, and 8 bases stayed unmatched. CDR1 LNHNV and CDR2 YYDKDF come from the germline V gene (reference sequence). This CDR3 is CATSSDRALGEQYF. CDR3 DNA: TGTGCCACCAGCAGCGACAGGGCCTTAGGCGAGCAGTACTTC.

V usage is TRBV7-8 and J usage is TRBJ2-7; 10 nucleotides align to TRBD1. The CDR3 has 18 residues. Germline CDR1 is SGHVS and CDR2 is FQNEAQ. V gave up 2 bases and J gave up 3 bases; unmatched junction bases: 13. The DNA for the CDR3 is TGTGCCAGCAGCTTATCCCCAACCTCCGGGACAGGGGACTACGAGCAGTACTTC. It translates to CASSLSPTSGTGDYEQYF.

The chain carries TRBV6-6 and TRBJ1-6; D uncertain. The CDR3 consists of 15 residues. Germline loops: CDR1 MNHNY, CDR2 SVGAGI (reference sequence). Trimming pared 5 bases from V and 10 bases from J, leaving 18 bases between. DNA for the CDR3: TGTGCCAGCAGTGTACGTCGAAGGTCAGGATCACCCCTCCACTTT. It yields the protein CASSVRRRSGSPLHF.

The CDR3 is CASSRQGADYGYTF. The CDR3 DNA reads as TGTGCCAGCAGCAGACAGGGAGCCGACTATGGCTACACCTTC. The V call is TRBV9, the J call TRBJ1-2; TRBD1 matches 7 bases. V trimming: 4 bases; J trimming: 3 bases; junction bases outside the gene matches: 6. Germline lookup yields CDR1 SGDLS and CDR2 YYNGEE. This CDR3 comprises 14 residues.

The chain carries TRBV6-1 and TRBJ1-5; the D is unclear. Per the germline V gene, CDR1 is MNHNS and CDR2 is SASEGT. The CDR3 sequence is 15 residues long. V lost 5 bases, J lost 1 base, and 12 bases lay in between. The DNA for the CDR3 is TGTGCCAGCAGTTCTGGGCAAAGGAGCAATCAGCCCCAGCATTTT. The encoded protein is CASSSGQRSNQPQHF.

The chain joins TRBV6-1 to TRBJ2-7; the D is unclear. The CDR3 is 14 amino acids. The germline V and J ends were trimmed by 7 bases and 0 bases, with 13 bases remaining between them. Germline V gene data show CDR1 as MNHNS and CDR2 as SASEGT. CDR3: CASISSWSSYEQYF. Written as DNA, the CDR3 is TGTGCCAGCATCTCGAGCTGGAGCTCCTACGAGCAGTACTTC.

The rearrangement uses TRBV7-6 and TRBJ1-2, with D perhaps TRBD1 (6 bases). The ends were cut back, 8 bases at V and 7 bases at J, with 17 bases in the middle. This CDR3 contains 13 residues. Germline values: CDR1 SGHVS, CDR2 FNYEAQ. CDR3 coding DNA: TGTGCCAGCGCCTCGGACAGAGGAGTTGGCTACACCTTC. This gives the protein CASASDRGVGYTF. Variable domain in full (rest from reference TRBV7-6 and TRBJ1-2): GAGVSQSPRYKVTKRGQDVALRCDPISGHVSLYWYRQALGQGPEFLTYFNYEAQQDKSGLPNDRFSAERPEGSISTLTIQRTEQRDSAMYRCASASDRGVGYTFGSGTRLTVV.

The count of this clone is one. Here the CDR3 reads CASSFLRGTGDSYEQYF. Written as DNA, the CDR3 is TGTGCCAGCAGTTTTCTACGGGGGACAGGGGATTCCTACGAGCAGTACTTC. V and J are TRBV27 and TRBJ2-7; 10 nucleotides align to TRBD1. The CDR3 is 17 amino acids. Germline V gene data show CDR1 as MNHEY and CDR2 as SMNVEV (reference sequence). V shed 3 bases and J 1 base; nucleotides not matched to a gene: 9.

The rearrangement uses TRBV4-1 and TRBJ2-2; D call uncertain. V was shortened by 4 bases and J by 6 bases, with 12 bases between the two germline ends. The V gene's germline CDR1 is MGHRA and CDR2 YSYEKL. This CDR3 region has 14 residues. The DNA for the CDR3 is TGCGCCAGCAGCCCTGCCAGCGTACCCGGGGAGCTGTTTTTT. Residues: CASSPASVPGELFF.

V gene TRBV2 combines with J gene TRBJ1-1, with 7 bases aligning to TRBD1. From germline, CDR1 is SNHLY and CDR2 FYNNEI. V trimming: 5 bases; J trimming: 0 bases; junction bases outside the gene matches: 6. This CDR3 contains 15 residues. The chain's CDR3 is CASSLQGQVNTEAFF. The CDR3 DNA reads TGTGCCAGCAGTCTCCAAGGACAGGTGAACACTGAAGCTTTCTTT.

This CDR3 reads CASSLARTGNTIYF. CDR3 bases: TGTGCCAGCAGCCTCGCCAGGACAGGAAACACCATATATTTT. The chain has TRBV7-8 and TRBJ1-3; D perhaps matches TRBD1 (5 bases). The germline V gene encodes CDR1 SGHVS and CDR2 FQNEAQ. The CDR3 has 14 residues. V was clipped by 5 bases and J by 4 bases, with 12 bases between them. Drawing the rest from reference TRBV7-8 and TRBJ1-3, the complete variable domain is GAGVSQSPRYKVAKRGQDVALRCDPISGHVSLFWYQQALGQGPEFLTYFQNEAQLDKSGLPSDRFFAERPEGSVSTLKIQRTQQEDSAVYLCASSLARTGNTIYFGEGSWLTVV.